This TCR beta chain emerged from a study of blood T cells in healthy people across ages. Points from the study as a whole: The fall in TCR beta diversity per million T cells was roughly linear with age.

This clonotype appeared once. The antigen is unknown. A sample-barcoded 5' primer and a J-beta primer mix were used in a second PCR of roughly 7 to 11 cycles. TCRdb called the 5' RACE reads again in MiXCR, with one record for every CDR3 protein. Here the sample spans about 640,000 distinct CDR3 sequences, approximately 30% being singletons. Donors were healthy Caucasian individuals from Russia aged about 6 to 95. The junction had 12 bases not matched to a gene; V was cut back by 6 bases and J by 13 bases. The length of the CDR3 is 13 residues. Sequenced: blood. The clonotype was recovered from a woman older than 75 in good health. The chain uses TRBV12-3 or TRBV12-4 and TRBJ2-1, with 7 bases matching TRBD2. CDR3 nucleotides: TGTGCCAGCAGGCCCGGGGGAGGGCCTATCCAGTTCTTC. Translating it yields CASRPGGGPIQFF.